Following are 8 T cell receptor beta chains from one sample sequenced in a study of graft-versus-host responses after intestinal transplantation. Produced via immunoSEQ multiplex PCR; TCRdb's table is partial and in-frame only. The top ten clones hold 3.6% of a sample with roughly 40,000 clones, approximately 95% of them seen once. The sequences come from PBMCs, collected approximately 700 days after intestinal transplantation. These receptors were taken from a human patient who received an intestinal transplant, so some T cells may come from the graft donor.

This clone was seen a handful of times. J is TRBJ1-5 and V is TRBV6-1, with no clear D. V shed 4 bases and J shed 0 bases, with 25 bases lying between them. Germline values: CDR1 MNHNS, CDR2 SASEGT. The CDR3 has 20 amino acids. CDR3 residues: CASSVARMLISLYSNQPQHF. The CDR3 bases are TGTGCCAGCAGTGTAGCACGCATGTTAATATCCCTTTATAGCAATCAGCCCCAGCATTTT.

This clone was seen just once. The V gene is TRBV2, the J gene TRBJ2-5, with D perhaps matching TRBD1 (6 bases). This CDR3 has 16 residues. The V gene's germline CDR1 is SNHLY and CDR2 FYNNEI. The V and J ends lost 6 bases and 2 bases respectively, with 19 bases between them. The DNA for the CDR3 is TGTGCCAGCAGGAACCCTTGGACAGAACCACAAGAGACCCAGTACTTC. Protein: CASRNPWTEPQETQYF. The full variable domain, its missing parts supplied by reference TRBV2 and TRBJ2-5, is EPEVTQTPSHQVTQMGQEVILRCVPISNHLYFYWYRQILGQKVEFLVSFYNNEISEKSEIFDDQFSVERPDGSNFTLKIRSTKLEDSAMYFCASRNPWTEPQETQYFGPGTRLLVL.

This clone was detected once. V and J are TRBV7-9 and TRBJ2-5; TRBD2 aligns across 7 bases. V was pared by 1 base and J by 5 bases, with 1 base of the junction left unmatched. The CDR3 has 13 amino acids. Germline assignment: CDR1 SEHNR and CDR2 FQNEAQ (reference sequence). In nucleotides, the CDR3 is TGTGCCAGCAGCTTAGGGACTAGGGAGACCCAGTACTTC. This codes for CASSLGTRETQYF.

The chain carries TRBV7-9 and TRBJ2-7; D possibly corresponds to TRBD2 (5 bases). From germline, CDR1 is SEHNR and CDR2 FQNEAQ (reference sequence). V lost 5 bases and J lost 2, with 16 bases in between. CDR3 length equals 15 residues. In nucleotides, the CDR3 is TGTGCCAGCAGCCACCTCCGGGATTTTCCCTACGAGCAGTACTTC. Translating gives CASSHLRDFPYEQYF.

J is TRBJ1-6 and V is TRBV28; D not certain. Trimming took 2 bases from V and 4 from J, leaving 6 bases between them. Looked up from germline, CDR1 is MDHEN and CDR2 is SYDVKM. The CDR3 totals 14 residues. Here the CDR3 DNA reads TGTGCCAGCAGTTTAAGGGAGTATAATTCACCCCTCCACTTT. It specifies CASSLREYNSPLHF. Complete variable domain (other parts from reference TRBV28 and TRBJ1-6): DVKVTQSSRYLVKRTGEKVFLECVQDMDHENMFWYRQDPGLGLRLIYFSYDVKMKEKGDIPEGYSVSREKKERFSLILESASTNQTSMYLCASSLREYNSPLHFGNGTRLTVT.

The J gene is TRBJ1-1, the V gene TRBV6-1, with D possibly TRBD1 on 5 matching bases. This CDR3 has 14 residues. V shed 6 bases and J shed 6 bases, with 17 bases lying between them. CDR1 and CDR2 (germline): MNHNS, SASEGT. DNA for the CDR3: TGTGCCAGCAGCCAAAACAGGAGAACAGCTGAAGCTTTCTTT. It translates to CASSQNRRTAEAFF.

V usage is TRBV10-3 and J usage is TRBJ2-3; TRBD2 is a possible D gene (7 bases). V shed 4 bases and J shed 2 bases, with 10 bases lying between them. The CDR3 has 14 amino acids. The germline CDR1 and CDR2 sequences are ENHRY and SYGVKD. The CDR3 region has the DNA TGTGCCATCAGTGTGGGGGGGCCCACAGATACGCAGTATTTT. This sequence encodes CAISVGGPTDTQYF.

This rearrangement joins TRBV2 to TRBJ1-2, with unresolved D. CDR1 is SNHLY and CDR2 is FYNNEI in the germline V gene. This CDR3 contains 13 residues. V lost 1 base, J lost 6 bases, and 9 bases lay in between. CDR3 amino acids: CASSEGPYDGYTF. CDR3 bases: TGTGCCAGCAGTGAAGGGCCATACGATGGCTACACCTTC.